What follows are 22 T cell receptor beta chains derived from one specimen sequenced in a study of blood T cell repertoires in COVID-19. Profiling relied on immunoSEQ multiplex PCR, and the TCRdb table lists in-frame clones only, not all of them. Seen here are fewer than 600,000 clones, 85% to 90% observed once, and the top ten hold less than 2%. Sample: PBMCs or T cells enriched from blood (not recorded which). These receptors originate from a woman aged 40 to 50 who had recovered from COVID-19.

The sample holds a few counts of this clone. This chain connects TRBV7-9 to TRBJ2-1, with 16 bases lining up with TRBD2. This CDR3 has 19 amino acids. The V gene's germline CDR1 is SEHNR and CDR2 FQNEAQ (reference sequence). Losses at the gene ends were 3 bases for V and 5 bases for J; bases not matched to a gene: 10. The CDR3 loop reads CASSLPSPGTSGRDNEQFF. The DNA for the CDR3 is TGTGCCAGCAGCTTGCCGAGTCCTGGGACTAGCGGGAGGGACAATGAGCAGTTCTTC.

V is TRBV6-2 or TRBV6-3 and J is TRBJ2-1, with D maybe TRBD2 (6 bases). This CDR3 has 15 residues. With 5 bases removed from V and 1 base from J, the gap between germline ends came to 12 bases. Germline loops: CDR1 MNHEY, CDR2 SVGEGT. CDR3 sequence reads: CASSELSGSYNEQFF. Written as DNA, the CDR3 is TGTGCCAGCAGTGAGCTTAGCGGTTCCTACAATGAGCAGTTCTTC.

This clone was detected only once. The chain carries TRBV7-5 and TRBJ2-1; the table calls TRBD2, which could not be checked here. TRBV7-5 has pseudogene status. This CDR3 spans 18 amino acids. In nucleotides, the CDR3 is TGTGCCAGAAGCGAACGACTGACTAGCGGGAGGGCCGAAAATGAGCAGTTCTTC. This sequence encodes CARSERLTSGRAENEQFF.

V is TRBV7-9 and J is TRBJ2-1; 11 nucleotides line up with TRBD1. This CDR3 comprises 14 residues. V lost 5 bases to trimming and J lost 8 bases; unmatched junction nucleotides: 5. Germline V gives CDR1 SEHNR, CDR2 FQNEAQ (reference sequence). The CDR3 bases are TGTGCCAGCAGCCCTGGACAGGGGGCAGATGAGCAGTTCTTC. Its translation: CASSPGQGADEQFF.

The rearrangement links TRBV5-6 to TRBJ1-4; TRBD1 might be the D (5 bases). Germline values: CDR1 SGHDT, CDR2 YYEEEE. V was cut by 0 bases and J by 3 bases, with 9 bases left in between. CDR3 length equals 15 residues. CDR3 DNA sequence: TGTGCCAGCAGCTTGGGTGGAGGGGCTAATGAAAAACTGTTTTTT. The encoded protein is CASSLGGGANEKLFF.

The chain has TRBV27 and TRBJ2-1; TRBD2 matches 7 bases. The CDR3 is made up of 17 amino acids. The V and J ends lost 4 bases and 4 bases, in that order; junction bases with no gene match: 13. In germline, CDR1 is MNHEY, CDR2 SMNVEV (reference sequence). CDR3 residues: CASSSTKRGGAYNEQFF. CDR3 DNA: TGTGCCAGCAGTTCTACTAAGCGGGGAGGGGCTTACAATGAGCAGTTCTTC.

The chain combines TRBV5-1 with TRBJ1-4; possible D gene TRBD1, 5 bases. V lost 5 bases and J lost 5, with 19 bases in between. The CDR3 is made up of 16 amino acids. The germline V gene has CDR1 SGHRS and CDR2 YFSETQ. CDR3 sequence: CASSQARGVTNEKLFF. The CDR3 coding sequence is TGCGCCAGCAGTCAGGCCCGGGGGGTGACCAATGAAAAACTGTTTTTT.

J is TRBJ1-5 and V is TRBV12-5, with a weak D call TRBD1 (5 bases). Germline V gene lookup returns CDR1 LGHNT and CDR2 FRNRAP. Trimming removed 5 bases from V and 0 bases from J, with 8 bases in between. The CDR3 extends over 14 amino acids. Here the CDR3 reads CASGATDSNQPQHF. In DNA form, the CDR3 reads TGTGCTAGTGGTGCGACAGATAGCAATCAGCCCCAGCATTTT.

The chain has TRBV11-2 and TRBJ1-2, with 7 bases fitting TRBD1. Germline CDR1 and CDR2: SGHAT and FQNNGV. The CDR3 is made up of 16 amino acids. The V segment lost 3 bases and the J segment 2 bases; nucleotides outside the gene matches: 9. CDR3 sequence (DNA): TGTGCCAGCAGCTTCGTCCCCGGGACAGAAAACTATGGCTACACCTTC. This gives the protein CASSFVPGTENYGYTF.

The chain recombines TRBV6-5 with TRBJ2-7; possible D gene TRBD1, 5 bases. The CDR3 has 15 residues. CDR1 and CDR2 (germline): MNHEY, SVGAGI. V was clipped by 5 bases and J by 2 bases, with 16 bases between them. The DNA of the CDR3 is TGTGCCAGCAGTCCCTCTATGGACACGGCCTACGAGCAGTACTTC. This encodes CASSPSMDTAYEQYF.

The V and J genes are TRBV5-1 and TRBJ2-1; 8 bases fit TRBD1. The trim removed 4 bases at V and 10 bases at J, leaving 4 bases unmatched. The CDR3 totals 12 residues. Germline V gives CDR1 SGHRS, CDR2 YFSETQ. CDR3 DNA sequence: TGCGCCAGCAGCGAGGGGACAGGAGAGCAGTTCTTC. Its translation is CASSEGTGEQFF.

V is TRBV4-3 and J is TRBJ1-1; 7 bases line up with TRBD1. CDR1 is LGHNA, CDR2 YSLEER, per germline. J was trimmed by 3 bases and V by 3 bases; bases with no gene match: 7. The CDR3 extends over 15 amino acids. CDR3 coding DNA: TGCGCCAGCAGCCAGTCCCTGACAGGGTACACTGAAGCTTTCTTT. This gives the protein CASSQSLTGYTEAFF.

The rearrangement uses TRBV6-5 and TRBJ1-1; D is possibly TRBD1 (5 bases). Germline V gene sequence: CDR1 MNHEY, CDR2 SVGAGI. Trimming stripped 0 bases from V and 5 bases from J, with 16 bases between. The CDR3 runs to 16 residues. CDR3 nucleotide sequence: TGTGCCAGCAGTTACTCAGCCACCCGGTCAGGGACTGAAGCTTTCTTT. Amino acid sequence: CASSYSATRSGTEAFF.

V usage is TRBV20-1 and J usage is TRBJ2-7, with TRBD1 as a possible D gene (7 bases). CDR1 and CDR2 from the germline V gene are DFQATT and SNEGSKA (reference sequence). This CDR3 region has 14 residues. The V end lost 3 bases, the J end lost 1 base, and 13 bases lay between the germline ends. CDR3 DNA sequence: TGCAGTGCTAGTGGGCAGGGGGGATCCTACGAGCAGTACTTC. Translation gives CSASGQGGSYEQYF.

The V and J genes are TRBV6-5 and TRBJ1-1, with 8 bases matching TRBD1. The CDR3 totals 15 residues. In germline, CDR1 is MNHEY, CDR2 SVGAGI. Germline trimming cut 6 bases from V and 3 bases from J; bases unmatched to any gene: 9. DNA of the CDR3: TGTGCCAGCAGGTACCTCGGACAGGGAGACACTGAAGCTTTCTTT. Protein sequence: CASRYLGQGDTEAFF.

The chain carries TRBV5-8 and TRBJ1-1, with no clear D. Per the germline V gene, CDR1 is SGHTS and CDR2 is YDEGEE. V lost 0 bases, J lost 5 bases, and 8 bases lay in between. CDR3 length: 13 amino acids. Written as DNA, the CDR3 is TGTGCCAGCAGCTTGGCTATCGCAACTGAAGCTTTCTTT. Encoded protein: CASSLAIATEAFF.

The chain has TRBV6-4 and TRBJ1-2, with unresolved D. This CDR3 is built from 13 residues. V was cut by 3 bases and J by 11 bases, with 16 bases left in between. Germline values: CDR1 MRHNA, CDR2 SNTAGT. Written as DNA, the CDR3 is TGTGCCAGCAGTGAGAGGCCAGCTTGGAGGTACACCTTC. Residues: CASSERPAWRYTF.

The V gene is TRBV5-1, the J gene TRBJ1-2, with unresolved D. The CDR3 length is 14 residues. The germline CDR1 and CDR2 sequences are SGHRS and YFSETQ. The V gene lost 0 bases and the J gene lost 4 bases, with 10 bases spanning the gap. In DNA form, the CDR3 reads TGCGCCAGCAGCTTGGGCGCTCCCGTCTATGGCTACACCTTC. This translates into CASSLGAPVYGYTF.

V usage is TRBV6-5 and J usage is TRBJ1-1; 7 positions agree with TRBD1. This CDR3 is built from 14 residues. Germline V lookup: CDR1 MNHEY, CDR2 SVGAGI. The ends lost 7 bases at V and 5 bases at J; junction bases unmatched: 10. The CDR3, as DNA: TGTGCCAGCAATTTACAGGGGAAGGTTACTGAAGCTTTCTTT. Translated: CASNLQGKVTEAFF.

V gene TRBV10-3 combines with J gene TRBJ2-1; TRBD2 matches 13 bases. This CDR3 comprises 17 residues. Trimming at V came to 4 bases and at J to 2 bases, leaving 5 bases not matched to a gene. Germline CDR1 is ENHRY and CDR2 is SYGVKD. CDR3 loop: CAISGTSGSFTYNEQFF. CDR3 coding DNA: TGTGCCATCAGTGGGACTAGCGGGAGCTTCACCTACAATGAGCAGTTCTTC.

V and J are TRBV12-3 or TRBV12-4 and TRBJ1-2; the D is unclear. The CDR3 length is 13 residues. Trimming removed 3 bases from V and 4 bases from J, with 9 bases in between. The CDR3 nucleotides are TGTGCCAGCAGTTTTAGCGGGTCCTATGGCTACACCTTC. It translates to CASSFSGSYGYTF.

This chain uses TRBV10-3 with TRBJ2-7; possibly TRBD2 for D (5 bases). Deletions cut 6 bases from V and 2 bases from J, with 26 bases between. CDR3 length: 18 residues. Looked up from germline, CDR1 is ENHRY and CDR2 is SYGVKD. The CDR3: CAISPREIYLRSTYEQYF. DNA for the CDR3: TGTGCCATCAGCCCCCGGGAAATCTACTTGCGGTCCACCTACGAGCAGTACTTC.